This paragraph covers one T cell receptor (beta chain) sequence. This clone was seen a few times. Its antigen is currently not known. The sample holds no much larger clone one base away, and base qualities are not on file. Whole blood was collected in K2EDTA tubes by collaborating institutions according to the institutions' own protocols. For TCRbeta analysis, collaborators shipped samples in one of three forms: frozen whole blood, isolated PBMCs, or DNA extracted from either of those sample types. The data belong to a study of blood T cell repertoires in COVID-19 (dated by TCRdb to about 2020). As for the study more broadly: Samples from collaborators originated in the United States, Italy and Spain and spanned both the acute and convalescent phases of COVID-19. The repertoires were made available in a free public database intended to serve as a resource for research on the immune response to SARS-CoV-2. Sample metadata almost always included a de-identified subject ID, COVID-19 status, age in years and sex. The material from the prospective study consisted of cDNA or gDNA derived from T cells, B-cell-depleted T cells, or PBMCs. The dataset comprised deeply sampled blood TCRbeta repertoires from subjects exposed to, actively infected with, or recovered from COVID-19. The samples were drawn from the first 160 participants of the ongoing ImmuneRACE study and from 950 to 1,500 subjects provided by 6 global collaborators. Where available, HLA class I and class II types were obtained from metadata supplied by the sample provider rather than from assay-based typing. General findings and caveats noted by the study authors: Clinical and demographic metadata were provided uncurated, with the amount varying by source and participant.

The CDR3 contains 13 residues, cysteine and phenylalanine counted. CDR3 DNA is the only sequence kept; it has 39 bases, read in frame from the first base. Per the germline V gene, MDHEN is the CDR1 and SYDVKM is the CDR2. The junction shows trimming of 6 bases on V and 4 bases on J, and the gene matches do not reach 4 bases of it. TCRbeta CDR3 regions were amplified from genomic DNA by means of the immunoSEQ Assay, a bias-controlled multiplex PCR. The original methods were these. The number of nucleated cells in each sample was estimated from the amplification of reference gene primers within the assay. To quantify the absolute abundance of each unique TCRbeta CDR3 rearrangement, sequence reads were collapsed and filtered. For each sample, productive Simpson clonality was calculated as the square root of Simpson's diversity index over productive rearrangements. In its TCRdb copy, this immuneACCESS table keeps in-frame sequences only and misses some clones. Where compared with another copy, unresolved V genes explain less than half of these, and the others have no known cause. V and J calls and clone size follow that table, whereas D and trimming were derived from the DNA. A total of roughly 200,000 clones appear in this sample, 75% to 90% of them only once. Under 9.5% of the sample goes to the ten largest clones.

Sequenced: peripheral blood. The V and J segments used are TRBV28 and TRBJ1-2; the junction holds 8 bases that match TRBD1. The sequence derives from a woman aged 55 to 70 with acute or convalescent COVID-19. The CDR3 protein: CASRPGGPYGYTF. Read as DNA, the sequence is TGTGCCAGCAGACCAGGGGGCCCCTATGGCTACACCTTC.